This is a list of T cell receptor beta chains from one sample in a study of neurological immune-mediated disorders. TCRdb redid the calling of the 5' RACE reads with MiXCR, one entry per CDR3 protein. The table has about 66,000 distinct CDR3 sequences, 3% to 4% seen once; the top ten hold approximately 3.5%. Material: PBMCs. The receptors stem from a man between 35 and 55 years old with multiple sclerosis. Each CDR3 is given with its conserved first and last residue. Only some rows state a clone size, as once, few, many or a class for expanded clones.

V gene	J gene	clone size	CDR3 protein
TRBV3-1	TRBJ1-1	many	CASSQARGTEAFF
TRBV21-1	TRBJ2-7	many	CASSKEPGTGVDEQYF
TRBV27	TRBJ2-7	many	CASGSGGSYEQYF
TRBV20-1	TRBJ1-2	few	CSARDRQDPLGYTF
TRBV12-3/TRBV12-4	TRBJ1-2	many	CASSLAGWGYTF
TRBV20-1	TRBJ2-3	many	CSARGTSGGAATQYF
TRBV18	TRBJ2-3	many	CASSPSTDTQYF
TRBV6-6	TRBJ2-3	many	CASSYSTGRGDTQYF
TRBV4-2	TRBJ2-5	many	CASSQNLAGNQETQYF
TRBV24-1	TRBJ2-3	many	CATSVHSTGSDTQYF
TRBV20-1	TRBJ2-1	many	CSARGYPEQFF
TRBV7-9	TRBJ1-3	many	CASSHSGGSGNTIYF
TRBV20-1	TRBJ2-5	many	CSARDFGSQETQYF
TRBV5-1	TRBJ1-5	few	CASSWGKGGQPQHF
TRBV10-2	TRBJ2-2	many	CASSFSGGTGELFF
TRBV5-1	TRBJ2-5	medium-sized	CASSVSPGGQETQYF
TRBV7-2	TRBJ2-3	many	CASSVQGLAGSTDTQYF
TRBV6-1	TRBJ2-5	NA	CASSGGTSGSWQETQYF
TRBV5-1	TRBJ2-7	many	CASSESQGYEQYF
TRBV20-1	TRBJ1-2	many	CSALPQGNYGYTF
TRBV12-3/TRBV12-4	TRBJ1-2	NA	CDSSKHGYGYTF
TRBV7-9	TRBJ1-2	many	CASTSLRGRPIGYTF
TRBV11-2	TRBJ1-6	few	CASSLGGVNSPLHF
TRBV25-1	TRBJ1-1	many	CASSRFRPGQGIEAFF
TRBV7-9	TRBJ2-2	many	CASSSPYTGELFF
TRBV6-5	TRBJ1-2	many	CASSPGADYGYTF
TRBV6-2/TRBV6-3	TRBJ1-2	many	CASSYSVISHGYTF
TRBV20-1	TRBJ2-7	many	CSARAGAGGYEQYF
TRBV9	TRBJ2-7	many	CASSRTYHYEQYF
TRBV7-3	TRBJ2-1	many	CASSGLPSGNEQFF
TRBV24-1	TRBJ2-7	many	CATSGSTGVYEQYF
TRBV7-9	TRBJ2-3	many	CASSLQRGEFTDTQYF
TRBV6-6	TRBJ1-2	many	CASTVLGGNYTF
TRBV5-5	TRBJ1-2	many	CASSFRDRGYTF
TRBV12-3/TRBV12-4	TRBJ1-3	many	CASSPSVSGNTIYF
TRBV5-1	TRBJ2-7	many	CASRDRVTYEQYF
TRBV20-1	TRBJ2-3	many	CSAYPGGSTDTQYF
TRBV11-2	TRBJ2-3	many	CASSTWDRDRDTQYF
TRBV29-1	TRBJ2-5	many	CSVEETGRTQYF
TRBV7-8	TRBJ1-3	many	CASSSTGTQGNTIYF
TRBV5-1	TRBJ1-1	many	CASSLRGQGLTEAFF
TRBV18	TRBJ1-2	many	CASRREANYGYTF
TRBV7-2	TRBJ2-3	many	CASSFGTRAPLSTDTQYF
TRBV18	TRBJ1-1	many	CASSPQGAGTEAFF
TRBV7-8	TRBJ2-3	medium-sized	CASSLPMGDTQYF